These T cell receptor beta chains were read from a single sample in a study of shared clonotypes between healthy human individuals. Profiling relied on immunoSEQ multiplex PCR, and the TCRdb table lists in-frame clones only, not all of them. This sample has about 680,000 clones; around 72% occur once, and the top ten carry 1.7%. The sequencing input was memory CD4+ T cells sorted from blood. Source of these receptors: a woman aged 25 to 39 in good health. The CDR3 runs from the conserved cysteine through the conserved F or W. The order of the fields is clone size, J gene, V gene, D gene, CDR3 protein, CDR3 DNA. A D gene is named only where the DNA matches it firmly. Expanded clones are given a class, and other clones once, few, many or no size at all.

>.|TRBJ1-2|TRBV6-1|TRBD1
CASRKPGGHGYTF
TGTGCCAGCAGAAAACCAGGGGGCCATGGCTACACCTTC
>.|TRBJ2-1|TRBV5-8|.
CASSRGLNHNEQFF
TGTGCCAGCAGCCGGGGACTCAACCACAATGAGCAGTTCTTC
>.|TRBJ1-5|TRBV19|.
CASSMGNSNQPQHF
TGTGCCAGTAGTATGGGGAATAGCAATCAGCCCCAGCATTTT
>.|TRBJ2-3|TRBV6-6|.
CASSQTKSTSTDTQYF
TGTGCCAGCAGTCAAACCAAAAGTACTAGCACAGATACGCAGTATTTT
>.|TRBJ2-5|TRBV28|.
CASSNAVPETQYF
TGTGCCAGCAGTAATGCGGTCCCAGAGACCCAGTACTTC
>.|TRBJ2-7|TRBV5-1|TRBD2
CASSARGAYEQYF
TGCGCCAGCAGCGCACGGGGGGCCTACGAGCAGTACTTC
>few|TRBJ2-2|TRBV18|.
CASSPAAPGGTGELFF
TGTGCCAGCTCACCAGCGGCCCCAGGGGGGACCGGGGAGCTGTTTTTT
>.|TRBJ1-1|TRBV28|.
CASSLWRMNTEAFF
TGTGCCAGCAGCCTATGGAGGATGAACACTGAAGCTTTCTTT
>.|TRBJ2-7|TRBV5-1|.
CASREFSYEQYF
TGCGCCAGCAGGGAGTTCTCCTACGAGCAGTACTTC
>.|TRBJ2-5|TRBV30|.
CAWSVRKPPPETQYF
TGTGCCTGGAGTGTTCGTAAACCGCCACCAGAGACCCAGTACTTC
>.|TRBJ2-5|TRBV6-5|.
CASRNGETQYF
TGTGCCAGCAGAAACGGAGAGACCCAGTACTTC
>.|TRBJ2-2|TRBV2|.
CASSESKRNTGELFF
TGTGCCAGCAGTGAATCAAAGAGAAACACCGGGGAGCTGTTTTTT
>.|TRBJ2-7|TRBV5-1|.
CASSAGQWGPYEQYF
TGCGCCAGCAGCGCGGGACAGTGGGGCCCCTACGAGCAGTACTTC
>few|TRBJ1-1|TRBV29-1|.
CSVAMRGFGNTEAFF
TGCAGCGTTGCGATGAGGGGCTTTGGGAACACTGAAGCTTTCTTT
>.|TRBJ1-5|TRBV2|.
CASARPGEDQPQHF
TGTGCCAGCGCGAGGCCAGGGGAAGATCAGCCCCAGCATTTT
>few|TRBJ2-5|TRBV7-7|.
CASSFGVRQTQYF
TGTGCCAGCAGCTTCGGGGTGCGGCAGACCCAGTACTTC
>.|TRBJ2-2|TRBV13|.
CASSTGGQGPNTGELFF
TGTGCCAGCAGCACGGGAGGACAGGGACCGAACACCGGGGAGCTGTTTTTT
>.|TRBJ1-5|TRBV15|.
CATGEGNWGAQHF
TGTGCCACCGGCGAAGGCAACTGGGGGGCCCAGCATTTT
>many|TRBJ2-3|TRBV7-2|TRBD1
CASSFAGTVSTDTQYF
TGTGCCAGCAGTTTCGCCGGGACAGTCAGCACAGATACGCAGTATTTT
>.|TRBJ1-1|TRBV6-1|.
CASSEAQGVTEAFF
TGTGCCAGCAGTGAAGCGCAAGGGGTTACTGAAGCTTTCTTT
>.|TRBJ2-5|TRBV6-6|.
CASSLSVGGETQYF
TGTGCCAGCAGTTTATCAGTAGGAGGAGAGACCCAGTACTTC
>.|TRBJ2-1|TRBV29-1|.
CSVVGGSSSYNEQFF
TGCAGCGTTGTAGGCGGGTCGAGCTCCTACAATGAGCAGTTCTTC
>once|TRBJ2-7|TRBV20-1|.
CSAGPYEQYF
TGCAGTGCCGGTCCCTACGAGCAGTACTTC
>.|TRBJ1-1|TRBV28|.
CATLTGWDTEAFF
TGTGCCACCCTTACAGGGTGGGATACTGAAGCTTTCTTT
>.|TRBJ2-7|TRBV5-1|TRBD2
CASSEGTSGLEQYF
TGCGCCAGCAGCGAAGGGACTAGCGGCCTCGAGCAGTACTTC
>.|TRBJ2-5|TRBV10-3|.
CATTDNQETQYF
TGTGCCACAACGGACAACCAAGAGACCCAGTACTTC
>few|TRBJ1-5|TRBV25-1|.
CASSVGWGNQPQHF
TGTGCCAGCAGTGTAGGCTGGGGGAATCAGCCCCAGCATTTT
>.|TRBJ2-2|TRBV1|.
CTSSPPGASLNTGELFF
TGCACCAGCAGCCCCCCGGGGGCAAGCCTCAACACCGGGGAGCTGTTTTTT
>.|TRBJ2-3|TRBV28|TRBD2
CASMGGGHPTDTQYF
TGTGCCAGCATGGGGGGGGGTCATCCCACAGATACGCAGTATTTT
>.|TRBJ1-4|TRBV28|TRBD1
CASSRAGTGFEKLFF
TGTGCCAGCAGTCGGGCCGGGACAGGGTTTGAAAAACTGTTTTTT
>once|TRBJ1-5|TRBV28|TRBD1
CASKGAWGGSNQPQHF
TGTGCCAGCAAGGGGGCCTGGGGAGGGAGCAATCAGCCCCAGCATTTT
>once|TRBJ2-7|TRBV10-2|TRBD1
CASSWTGFNEQYF
TGCGCCAGCAGTTGGACAGGGTTCAACGAGCAGTACTTC
>.|TRBJ2-5|TRBV30|TRBD1
CAWVDRGREQYF
TGTGCCTGGGTGGACAGGGGAAGGGAGCAGTACTTC
>.|TRBJ1-5|TRBV7-2|.
CASSLRGGSSNQPQHF
TGTGCCAGCAGCTTAAGGGGGGGATCTAGCAATCAGCCCCAGCATTTT
>.|TRBJ2-3|TRBV7-9|TRBD2
CASSLAAGGADTQYF
TGTGCCAGCAGCTTAGCAGCGGGAGGAGCAGATACGCAGTATTTT
>many|TRBJ2-1|TRBV5-1|.
CASSSVRSDYNEQFF
TGCGCCAGCAGCTCGGTCCGTTCGGATTACAATGAGCAGTTCTTC
>.|TRBJ1-2|TRBV5-1|TRBD1
CASSGRDSGPTF
TGCGCCAGCAGCGGGCGGGACAGCGGACCCACCTTC
>.|TRBJ2-1|TRBV6-1|.
CASSEKMSSYNEQFF
TGTGCCAGCAGTGAAAAAATGAGCTCCTACAATGAGCAGTTCTTC
>.|TRBJ1-5|TRBV6-1|.
CASSEALGPNQPQHF
TGTGCCAGCAGTGAAGCGCTGGGGCCCAATCAGCCCCAGCATTTT
>.|TRBJ2-1|TRBV4-1|.
CASSQVRGERTNNEQFF
TGCGCCAGCAGCCAAGTTAGAGGGGAGAGGACCAACAATGAGCAGTTCTTC
>.|TRBJ2-5|TRBV19|.
CASAPGFRETQYF
TGTGCCAGTGCTCCGGGCTTCAGAGAGACCCAGTACTTC
>.|TRBJ1-2|TRBV19|.
CASTPDPGANYGYTF
TGTGCCAGTACCCCCGACCCCGGAGCTAACTATGGCTACACCTTC
>.|TRBJ2-3|TRBV18|TRBD2
CASSYTSGWGTQYF
TGTGCCAGCTCTTATACTAGCGGATGGGGTACGCAGTATTTT
>once|TRBJ2-6|TRBV28|.
CASSHHSSGANVLTF
TGTGCCAGCAGCCACCACAGCTCTGGGGCCAACGTCCTGACTTTC
>.|TRBJ2-3|TRBV7-2|TRBD1
CASSPRAGTEYTDTQYF
TGTGCCAGCAGCCCCCGCGCCGGGACAGAGTACACAGATACGCAGTATTTT
>.|TRBJ2-1|TRBV7-2|TRBD2
CASSLIPAGVYNEQFF
TGTGCCAGCAGCTTGATTCCCGCGGGAGTGTACAATGAGCAGTTCTTC
>.|TRBJ1-1|TRBV6-1|TRBD1
CASSRTGDTEAFF
TGTGCCAGCAGTCGGACAGGGGACACTGAAGCTTTCTTT
>few|TRBJ1-5|TRBV4-1|.
CASSPRVSDDYSNQPQHF
TGCGCCAGCAGCCCAAGGGTGTCCGATGATTATAGCAATCAGCCCCAGCATTTT
>.|TRBJ2-6|TRBV2|.
CASPQDSGANVLTF
TGTGCCAGCCCTCAGGACTCTGGGGCCAACGTCCTGACTTTC
>.|TRBJ1-1|TRBV18|.
CASSPLSVHTEAFF
TGTGCCAGCTCACCCTTATCTGTACACACTGAAGCTTTCTTT
>.|TRBJ1-1|TRBV5-1|.
CASSRDSGTEAFF
TGCGCCAGCAGCCGTGACAGCGGGACTGAAGCTTTCTTT
>.|TRBJ1-3|TRBV19|.
CASSERSGNTIYF
TGTGCCAGTAGTGAACGTTCTGGAAACACCATATATTTT
>.|TRBJ2-7|TRBV19|TRBD1
CASSGQGRGEQYF
TGTGCCAGTAGCGGACAGGGGCGGGGCGAGCAGTACTTC
>.|TRBJ2-5|TRBV7-7|.
CASSLGGGGQETQYF
TGTGCCAGCAGCCTGGGGGGAGGGGGGCAAGAGACCCAGTACTTC
>.|TRBJ2-2|TRBV13|TRBD2
CASSLGRSGRYTGELFF
TGTGCCAGCAGCTTAGGCCGTAGCGGGAGATACACCGGGGAGCTGTTTTTT
>.|TRBJ2-2|TRBV19|TRBD2
CASIRASGNTGELFF
TGTGCCAGTATCAGGGCTAGCGGGAACACCGGGGAGCTGTTTTTT